Below, 27 T cell receptor beta chains from the same sample are listed, as sequenced in a study of vaccination effects on CD4 cells after COVID-19. Antigen-specific CD4+ T cells were expanded with viral peptide pools in the ViraFEST assay before sequencing. Culture proceeded for 10 days, and CD4+ T cells were then isolated. Testing of the vaccine recipients showed negative nucleocapsid antibodies and no prior SARS-CoV-2 infection. Sequenced by immunoSEQ multiplex PCR; TCRdb stores in-frame clones only, minus some. The top ten hold about 32% of the sample, which has 25,000 to 35,000 clones, around 80% seen once. No antigen has been identified for these receptors. The specimen was CD4+ T cells from PBMCs cultured with SARS-CoV-2 spike peptides, collected before COVID-19 vaccination. These TCRs come from a human donor who received a COVID-19 vaccine.

The rearrangement uses TRBV30 and TRBJ2-5; perhaps D is TRBD1 or TRBD2 (6 bases each). Germline values: CDR1 GTSNPN, CDR2 SVGIG (reference sequence). The V end was cut by 5 bases, the J end by 5 bases, with 18 bases between. The CDR3 runs 14 residues. CDR3 sequence: CAWGRMGGLETQYF. In nucleotides, the CDR3 is TGTGCCTGGGGTCGGATGGGGGGCCTGGAGACCCAGTACTTC.

A note on this clone: The junction shows a germline mismatch at one end, possibly a read error. Additional DNA sequences in this sample encode the identical CDR3. The chain couples TRBV20-1 to TRBJ2-2; 8 bases are shared with TRBD2. Germline V CDR1 and CDR2: DFQATT, SNEGSKA (reference sequence). This CDR3 has 14 amino acids. The CDR3 DNA sequence: TGCAGCGCTAGTGGCGGGGGGATCCAGGGGGAGCTGTTTTTT. Translation gives CSASGGGIQGELFF.

Only a few counts were recorded for this clone. CDR3 nucleotide sequence: TGTGCCAGCAGTCGCCGACTAGGGAGGTACAATGAGCAGTTCTTC. Amino acid sequence: CASSRRLGRYNEQFF. The chain employs TRBV6-5 and TRBJ2-1, with a weak D call TRBD2 (6 bases). V was cut by 5 bases and J by 4 bases, with 15 bases left in between. The CDR3 sequence is 15 residues long. Germline lookup yields CDR1 MNHEY and CDR2 SVGAGI.

The rearrangement links TRBV7-2 to TRBJ2-7; TRBD2 agrees at 9 bases. With 5 bases clipped from V and 3 bases from J, the junction kept 5 bases outside the gene matches. Germline V gene lookup returns CDR1 SGHTA and CDR2 FQGNSA. The CDR3 loop spans 14 amino acids. CDR3 nucleotides: TGTGCCAGCAGCCTCGCTAGCGGGAACTACGAGCAGTACTTC. It encodes CASSLASGNYEQYF.

This clone is a singleton in its sample. This chain connects TRBV6-1 to TRBJ1-1; D unclear. Germline loops: CDR1 MNHNS, CDR2 SASEGT. The CDR3 runs to 14 residues. Trimming removed 0 bases at V and 5 bases at J, with 10 bases between. The CDR3 coding sequence is TGTGCCAGCAGTGAAGCGGGCAGGTTTACTGAAGCTTTCTTT. Amino acids: CASSEAGRFTEAFF.

The chain couples TRBV7-9 to TRBJ2-3; D uncertain. This CDR3 is 14 amino acids long. Germline V gene sequence: CDR1 SEHNR, CDR2 FQNEAQ (reference sequence). V was trimmed by 1 base and J by 0 bases, leaving 5 bases between them. The CDR3 bases are TGTGCCAGCAGCTTAGTAGGTAGCACAGATACGCAGTATTTT. It encodes CASSLVGSTDTQYF.

J is TRBJ1-1 and V is TRBV7-8, with a tentative D call TRBD1 (6 bases). The germline gives CDR1 SGHVS, CDR2 FQNEAQ. The CDR3 spans 14 residues. V was pared by 5 bases and J by 0 bases, with 10 bases between. DNA for the CDR3: TGTGCCAGCAGCCCCCGGGACATGAACACTGAAGCTTTCTTT. This sequence encodes CASSPRDMNTEAFF.

The CDR3 protein is CASSAAQGKQFF. CDR3 in DNA: TGTGCCAGCAGCGCCGCCCAGGGGAAGCAGTTCTTC. The rearrangement joins TRBV9 to TRBJ2-1; D may be TRBD1 (6 bases). The CDR3 runs to 12 residues. Trimming stripped 3 bases from V and 11 bases from J, with 12 bases between. Germline loops: CDR1 SGDLS, CDR2 YYNGEE.

This chain uses TRBV2 with TRBJ2-1; 10 bases align to TRBD2. V trimming: 8 bases; J trimming: 2 bases; junction bases outside the gene matches: 9. The CDR3 loop spans 16 amino acids. Germline CDR1 SNHLY, CDR2 FYNNEI. This chain's CDR3 is CASETGTSVTYNEQFF. The CDR3 nucleotides are TGTGCCAGCGAAACAGGGACTAGCGTAACCTACAATGAGCAGTTCTTC. Looking up the rest from reference TRBV2 and TRBJ2-1 gives the full variable domain: EPEVTQTPSHQVTQMGQEVILRCVPISNHLYFYWYRQILGQKVEFLVSFYNNEISEKSEIFDDQFSVERPDGSNFTLKIRSTKLEDSAMYFCASETGTSVTYNEQFFGPGTRLTVL.

The chain joins TRBV7-2 to TRBJ1-1; tentative D call: TRBD1 (6 bases). V was pared by 7 bases and J by 1 base, with 16 bases between. This CDR3 region has 15 residues. Germline CDR1 and CDR2: SGHTA and FQGNSA. CDR3 coding DNA: TGTGCCAGCAACCCATCAGGGGCTACGAACACTGAAGCTTTCTTT. This gives the protein CASNPSGATNTEAFF. Supplemented by reference TRBV7-2 and TRBJ1-1, the full variable domain reads GAGVSQSPSNKVTEKGKDVELRCDPISGHTALYWYRQSLGQGLEFLIYFQGNSAPDKSGLPSDRFSAERTGGSVSTLTIQRTQQEDSAVYLCASNPSGATNTEAFFGQGTRLTVV.

The rearrangement joins TRBV6-1 to TRBJ2-6; D gene unclear. The V gene's germline CDR1 is MNHNS and CDR2 SASEGT. The CDR3 is made up of 15 amino acids. The ends were cut back, 2 bases at V and 1 base at J, with 6 bases in the middle. CDR3 nucleotide sequence: TGTGCCAGCAGTGAACAGATTTCTGGGGCCAACGTCCTGACTTTC. Residues: CASSEQISGANVLTF.

This clone has only one observation. This chain connects TRBV19 to TRBJ1-1; D is perhaps TRBD1 (6 bases). Germline CDR1 and CDR2: LNHDA and SQIVND (reference sequence). V dropped 6 bases and J dropped 6 bases, with 14 bases sitting between them. The CDR3 sequence is 13 residues long. Here the CDR3 reads CASSLLEGAEAFF. The CDR3 region has the DNA TGTGCCAGTAGCCTCTTGGAGGGGGCTGAAGCTTTCTTT.

The table lists this clone with a count of one. Sequence at one end of the junction differs from germline and may be a read error. The chain links TRBV5-1 to TRBJ2-7; 8 bases fit TRBD2. The CDR3 has 19 amino acids. In germline, CDR1 is SGHRS, CDR2 YFSETQ. The CDR3 region is CASTLKYGTRLIPSYEQYF. For the CDR3, the DNA is TGCGCCAGCACCTTGAAATACGGGACTAGACTAATCCCCTCCTACGAGCAGTACTTC. The full variable domain, its missing parts supplied by reference TRBV5-1 and TRBJ2-7, is KAGVTQTPRYLIKTRGQQVTLSCSPISGHRSVSWYQQTPGQGLQFLFEYFSETQRNKGNFPGRFSGRQFSNSRSEMNVSTLELGDSALYLCASTLKYGTRLIPSYEQYFGPGTRLTVT.

The chain joins TRBV5-4 to TRBJ2-7, with D unresolved. CDR3 length: 14 amino acids. Trimming pared 1 base from V and 4 bases from J, leaving 12 bases between. The V gene's germline CDR1 is SGHNT and CDR2 YYREEE (reference sequence). The CDR3 spells CASSLLADPYEQYF. The CDR3 DNA reads TGTGCCAGCAGCTTGTTGGCAGATCCTTACGAGCAGTACTTC.

This chain links TRBV21-1 with TRBJ1-2; the D call TRBD1 from the table was never checked on the DNA. TRBV21-1 is a pseudogene locus. The CDR3 consists of 16 residues. The CDR3 loop is CASTTPSDSRTYGYTF. The CDR3 DNA sequence: TGTGCCAGCACCACCCCTTCGGACAGCCGCACCTATGGCTACACCTTC.

This clone was seen a few times. The genes are TRBV2 and TRBJ2-5; the D is unclear. The germline CDR1 and CDR2 sequences are SNHLY and FYNNEI. The CDR3 has 11 residues. Between the trimmed V and J ends, which lost 0 bases and 5 bases, there was a span of 1 base. CDR3 region: CASSEAETQYF. Here the CDR3 DNA reads TGTGCCAGCAGTGAAGCGGAGACCCAGTACTTC.

The genes are TRBV30 and TRBJ2-1; TRBD2 matches 16 bases. CDR1 is GTSNPN and CDR2 is SVGIG in the germline V gene (reference sequence). V lost 2 bases, J lost 10 bases, and 8 bases stayed unmatched. The CDR3 sequence is 16 residues long. This chain's CDR3 is CAWSQYGTSGREEQFF. CDR3 nucleotides: TGTGCCTGGAGTCAATATGGGACTAGCGGGAGGGAGGAGCAGTTCTTC.

The V and J genes are TRBV5-4 and TRBJ2-6; D gene ambiguous. Germline V gene data show CDR1 as SGHNT and CDR2 as YYREEE (reference sequence). The V end lost 2 bases, the J end lost 1 base, and 10 bases lay between the germline ends. This CDR3 is built from 16 residues. The CDR3 loop is CASSLLARSGANVLTF. The CDR3 region has the DNA TGTGCCAGCAGCTTATTGGCCCGGTCTGGGGCCAACGTCCTGACTTTC.

The V gene is TRBV7-2, the J gene TRBJ2-5; 12 nucleotides line up with TRBD2. The CDR3 loop spans 19 amino acids. The germline V gene has CDR1 SGHTA and CDR2 FQGNSA. The junction had 15 bases not matched to a gene; V was cut back by 0 bases and J by 7 bases. CDR3 sequence reads: CASSLAPLAGGPLRGTQYF. The CDR3, as DNA: TGTGCCAGCAGCTTAGCGCCACTAGCGGGGGGACCCTTACGGGGGACCCAGTACTTC.

The chain uses TRBV6-6 and TRBJ1-6; 9 bases line up with TRBD1. There are 15 residues in the CDR3. V shed 3 bases, J shed 7 bases, and the junction held 4 bases outside the gene matches. Germline V lookup: CDR1 MNHNY, CDR2 SVGAGI (reference sequence). DNA for the CDR3: TGTGCCAGCAGTTATGGGACAGGGATAAATTCACCCCTCCACTTT. Translation gives CASSYGTGINSPLHF.

The sample holds a few counts of this clone. The rearrangement joins TRBV25-1 to TRBJ1-2, with TRBD1 as a possible D gene (5 bases). The ends were cut back, 6 bases at V and 4 bases at J, with 9 bases in the middle. Germline CDR1 and CDR2: MGHDK and SYGVNS. The CDR3 runs to 12 residues. The CDR3 protein is CASRDTVYGYTF. CDR3 DNA: TGTGCCAGCAGGGACACTGTCTATGGCTACACCTTC.

This rearrangement joins TRBV5-1 to TRBJ2-1; TRBD1 matches 8 bases. Germline CDR1 is SGHRS and CDR2 is YFSETQ. V was clipped by 0 bases and J by 3 bases; unmatched bases: 8. CDR3 size: 17 residues. The CDR3 nucleotides read TGCGCCAGCAGCTTGGTGGGGACAGGCCGAGGCTACAATGAGCAGTTCTTC. Translation: CASSLVGTGRGYNEQFF.

The chain employs TRBV3-1 (or the pseudogene TRBV3-2) and TRBJ2-1, with 11 bases aligning to TRBD2. Germline-derived CDR1 and CDR2 are LGHDT and YNNKEL (reference sequence). Trimming at V came to 0 bases and at J to 14 bases, leaving 6 bases not matched to a gene. This CDR3 region has 14 residues. The CDR3 loop is CASSQDSTSGSKFF. The CDR3, as DNA: TGTGCCAGCAGCCAAGATTCAACTAGCGGGAGTAAGTTCTTC.

The chain uses TRBV5-1 and TRBJ2-1; tentatively, D is TRBD2 (5 bases). CDR3 length equals 13 residues. V was trimmed by 0 bases and J by 10 bases, leaving 11 bases between them. Per the germline V gene, CDR1 is SGHRS and CDR2 is YFSETQ. The CDR3 DNA sequence: TGCGCCAGCAGCTTGGAGCCGTGGAGGGAGCAGTTCTTC. It yields the protein CASSLEPWREQFF.

This chain uses TRBV6-5 with TRBJ1-6, with TRBD1 matching 7 bases. Germline V CDR1 and CDR2: MNHEY, SVGAGI. The CDR3 loop spans 15 amino acids. Trimming removed 6 bases from V and 10 bases from J; junction bases left unmatched: 12. The CDR3 DNA sequence: TGTGCCAGCAGGGAGACACTGACAGGGAACTCACCCCTCCACTTT. This gives the protein CASRETLTGNSPLHF.

The chain has TRBV7-9 and TRBJ1-1, with TRBD1 matching 7 bases. Germline CDR1 is SEHNR and CDR2 is FQNEAQ (reference sequence). V shed 0 bases and J 0 bases; nucleotides not matched to a gene: 10. This CDR3 has 18 amino acids. The CDR3 protein is CASSLAIHERGLNTEAFF. The CDR3 nucleotides read TGTGCCAGCAGCTTAGCGATACATGAGAGGGGGCTGAACACTGAAGCTTTCTTT.

The gene calls are TRBV21-1 and TRBJ2-4; the D call in the table, TRBD1, was not verified against the DNA. TRBV21-1 is a pseudogene segment. This CDR3 spans 14 amino acids. DNA for the CDR3: TGTGCCAGCAGAGAACAGCAAAGAAAAAACATTCAGTACTTC. Amino acids: CASREQQRKNIQYF.